This entry features one TCR beta chain sequence. This entry belongs to a study of blood T cell repertoires in COVID-19. Study context: T cells, B-cell-depleted T cells, or PBMCs supplied cDNA or gDNA.

In the study's own analysis: Estimation of nucleated cell counts relied on the amplification of reference gene primers. Sequencing was performed with immunoSEQ multiplex PCR; in TCRdb, only in-frame clones are kept and a portion is missing. V and J calls and clone size are those listed in that table; D and trimming were worked out from the DNA. This table has tens of thousands of clones, roughly 84% appearing once. The germline V gene has CDR1 MNHEY and CDR2 SVGAGI. The CDR3 runs 11 residues. V was pared by 8 bases and J by 3 bases, with 5 bases between. Input material: peripheral blood. This chain links TRBV6-5 with TRBJ2-1, with unresolved D. The clonotype originates from a woman aged 55 to 70 with acute or convalescent COVID-19. The CDR3 DNA follows: TGTGCCAGCGAGCGCTACAATGAGCAGTTCTTC. Protein sequence: CASERYNEQFF.